What follows describes a single TCR beta chain. Its antigen remains unidentified. The sequence runs out 3 residues before the end of the CDR3; the remainder is reconstructed from the germline J gene. These data belong to a study of T cells in women clearing cervical HPV infection. About the study: Women with histologically confirmed HPV16-related CIN3 or worse, 2 with invasive cancer, served as cases. Case blood was drawn when the lesion was first found; control blood after infection became undetectable.

The study, taken as a whole, reports: T-cell numbers per sample were unknown and may explain richness differences. Combining TCR richness with V gene abundances gave approximately 0.84 AUC.

CDR3 size: 13 residues. V was cut by 4 bases and J by 1 base, with 8 bases left in between. The germline gives CDR1 SGHDT, CDR2 YYEEEE. TCRdb's copy holds only in-frame clones and misses some; the assay was immunoSEQ multiplex PCR. The data show about 24,000 clones, and the top ten clones hold about 5.7%. The specimen sequenced was blood buffy coat. The TCR sequence derives from a woman aged 18-70 years with a cervical HPV16 infection that either progressed to CIN3+ or cleared (not recorded which). The rearrangement joins TRBV5-6 to TRBJ1-1; TRBD1 might be the D (5 bases). The CDR3 loop reads CASSEQGNTEAFF. CDR3 DNA, as far as it was read: TGTGCCAGCAGCGAGCAGGGGAACACTGAA.